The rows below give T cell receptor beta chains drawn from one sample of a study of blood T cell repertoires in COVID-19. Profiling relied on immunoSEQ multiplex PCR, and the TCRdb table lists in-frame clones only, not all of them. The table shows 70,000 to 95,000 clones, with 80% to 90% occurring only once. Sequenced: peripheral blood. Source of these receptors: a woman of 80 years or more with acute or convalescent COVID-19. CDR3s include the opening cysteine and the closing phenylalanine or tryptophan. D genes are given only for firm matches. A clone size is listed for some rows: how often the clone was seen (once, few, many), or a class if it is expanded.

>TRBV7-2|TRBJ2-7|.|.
CASSLVGATGVEQYF
TGTGCCAGCAGCTTAGTGGGGGCTACCGGGGTCGAGCAGTACTTC
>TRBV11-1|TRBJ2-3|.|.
CASSLAAGGSTDTQYF
TGTGCCAGCAGCTTAGCGGCTGGCGGTTCCACAGATACGCAGTATTTT
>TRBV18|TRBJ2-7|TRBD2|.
CASSPRLAGYNEQYF
TGTGCCAGCTCACCCCGACTAGCGGGTTACAACGAGCAGTACTTC
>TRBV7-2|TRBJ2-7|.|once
CASSARVSYEQYF
TGTGCCAGCAGCGCCCGGGTGTCCTACGAGCAGTACTTC
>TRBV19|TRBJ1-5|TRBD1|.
CASSTHLTGIGQPQHF
TGTGCCAGTAGTACCCACCTGACAGGGATCGGGCAGCCCCAGCATTTT
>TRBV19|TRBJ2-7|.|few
CASSGGYEQYF
TGTGCCAGTAGTGGCGGCTACGAGCAGTACTTC
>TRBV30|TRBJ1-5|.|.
CAWSVDSGNQPQHF
TGTGCCTGGAGTGTAGACAGCGGCAATCAGCCCCAGCATTTT
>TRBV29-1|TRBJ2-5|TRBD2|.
CSVGAGGGETQYF
TGCAGCGTTGGGGCGGGAGGGGGAGAGACCCAGTACTTC
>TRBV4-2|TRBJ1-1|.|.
CASSQEARNTEAFF
TGTGCCAGCAGCCAAGAGGCACGGAACACTGAAGCTTTCTTT
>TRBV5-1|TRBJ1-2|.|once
CASSLAGGDGHGYTF
TGCGCCAGCAGCTTGGCCGGGGGGGACGGTCATGGCTACACCTTC